A selection of T cell receptor beta chains follows, all from one sample in a study of cytomegalovirus exposure and HLA in healthy donors. Sequenced by immunoSEQ multiplex PCR; TCRdb stores in-frame clones only, minus some. This sample yields some 160,000 clones, of which about 70% are seen a single time; 4% to 5.5% belongs to the top ten. Sequenced sample: PBMCs. Receptor source: a man aged 55 to 69 in good health and CMV-seronegative. Each CDR3 is given with its conserved first and last residue. D genes are given only for firm matches. Clone size is not always given. Where it is, it says once, few, many or a class for expanded clones.

TRBJ2-5,-,-,TRBV7-2,TGTGCCAGCAGCCCCGCCCGGCAAGAGACCCAGTACTTC,CASSPARQETQYF
TRBJ2-3,-,-,TRBV5-1,TGCGCCAGCAGCTTGGGTGAGCGAAGTTATACGCAGTATTTT,CASSLGERSYTQYF
TRBJ2-5,TRBD2,-,TRBV5-1,TGCGCCAGCAGCCCTCTCAGCGGGAGGGGGGAGACCCAGTACTTC,CASSPLSGRGETQYF
TRBJ2-5,TRBD1,-,TRBV10-3,TGTGCCATCACCAAGGACAGGGGAGGGCAAGAGACCCAGTACTTC,CAITKDRGGQETQYF
TRBJ1-2,TRBD1,-,TRBV6-1,TGTGCCAGCAGTCCGGACAGGGGCTATGGCTACACCTTC,CASSPDRGYGYTF
TRBJ2-6,-,few,TRBV6-6,TGTGCCAGCAGTTCTCTTCGCTCTGGGGCCAACGTCCTGACTTTC,CASSSLRSGANVLTF
TRBJ1-1,-,-,TRBV6-5,TGTGCCAGCAGTTACTCCAACAGGGATACTGAAGCTTTCTTT,CASSYSNRDTEAFF
TRBJ2-7,TRBD1,-,TRBV7-8,TGTGCCAGCAGCTTGGGGGACAGGGGCCACGAGCAGTACTTC,CASSLGDRGHEQYF
TRBJ1-4,TRBD1,-,TRBV19,TGTGCCAGCCGACAGGGAATTAATGAAAAACTGTTTTTT,CASRQGINEKLFF
TRBJ2-1,TRBD2,-,TRBV7-2,TGTGCCAGCAGCGTTCTAGCGGGAGGAGGTTACAATGAGCAGTTCTTC,CASSVLAGGGYNEQFF
TRBJ2-3,-,-,TRBV5-1,TGCGCCAGTAAGACTCAAGCGGCTCCGGATACGCAGTATTTT,CASKTQAAPDTQYF
TRBJ1-5,-,-,TRBV4-1,TGCGCCAGCAGCCAAGAGGAGGTTAACAGGGCACAGCCCCAGCATTTT,CASSQEEVNRAQPQHF
TRBJ2-5,TRBD2,-,TRBV7-9,TGTGCCAGCAGCTTAATTAGCGGGAGGGCCCCAGAGACCCAGTACTTC,CASSLISGRAPETQYF
TRBJ2-6,-,once,TRBV6-5,TGTGCCAGCAGCACAGGGCCCTCTGGGGCCAACGTCCTGACTTTC,CASSTGPSGANVLTF
TRBJ1-2,TRBD1,-,TRBV28,TGTGCCAGCAGTCCCTCGACAGGGTTGTATGGCTACACCTTC,CASSPSTGLYGYTF
TRBJ2-1,-,once,TRBV19,TGTGCCAGTAGTAGAGGGTACAATGAGCAGTTCTTC,CASSRGYNEQFF
TRBJ2-7,TRBD1,-,TRBV6-5,TGTGCCAGCAGTTACTCGAGTATCCAGGGGGCTTACGAGCAGTACTTC,CASSYSSIQGAYEQYF
TRBJ2-7,-,few,TRBV29-1,TGCAGCGTTGAACTGGCGGGGGCCGGGGCCGAGCAGTACTTC,CSVELAGAGAEQYF
TRBJ2-1,TRBD2,-,TRBV9,TGTGCCAGCACCCAGACTAGCGGGGGGTACAATGAGCAGTTCTTC,CASTQTSGGYNEQFF
TRBJ2-1,TRBD2,few,TRBV9,TGTGCCAGCAGCTCCCCCAGGTGGGACGGGAGGACCTCGTCCCTGGGCAATGAGCAGTTCTTC,CASSSPRWDGRTSSLGNEQFF
TRBJ2-3,-,few,TRBV5-1,TGCGCCAGCAGCGTGGACAGAACAACGAGCACAGATACGCAGTATTTT,CASSVDRTTSTDTQYF
TRBJ2-5,TRBD1,-,TRBV25-1,TGTGCCAGCAGTGACCTCGGGACAGGGGCCCAAGAGACCCAGTACTTC,CASSDLGTGAQETQYF
TRBJ1-5,-,-,TRBV6-9,TGTGCCAGCAAACCGGGGGATCTGCCCCAGCATTTT,CASKPGDLPQHF
TRBJ2-7,TRBD2,-,TRBV19,TGTGCCAGTAGTCTTGGTCTAGCGGGAGTGATCTACGAGCAGTACTTC,CASSLGLAGVIYEQYF
TRBJ2-5,TRBD2,-,TRBV30,TGTGCCTGGAGTGAGGTAGCGGGAGGGCCCCAGTACTTC,CAWSEVAGGPQYF
TRBJ1-3,TRBD1,-,TRBV5-1,TGCGCCAGCAGCCCGGGACAGGGTTCAGGAAACACCATATATTTT,CASSPGQGSGNTIYF
TRBJ1-5,-,-,TRBV6-5,TGTGCCAGCAGTTCTGGGGGGAGGCATCAGCCCCAGCATTTT,CASSSGGRHQPQHF
TRBJ2-7,TRBD2,-,TRBV6-6,TGTGCCAGCAGTGGTACTAGCGAGAGTACGCAGTACTTC,CASSGTSESTQYF
TRBJ1-4,TRBD1,-,TRBV2,TGTGCCAGCCACACAGGGGCAACTAATGAAAAACTGTTTTTT,CASHTGATNEKLFF
TRBJ1-1,-,-,TRBV5-4,TGTGCCAGCAGCTCTACCCGGGACAAGAACACTGAAGCTTTCTTT,CASSSTRDKNTEAFF
TRBJ1-1,TRBD1,-,TRBV5-1,TGCGCCAGCAGCTTCTCATCCGGGACAGGGGAGAACACTGAAGCTTTCTTT,CASSFSSGTGENTEAFF
TRBJ2-3,-,few,TRBV5-1,TGCGCCAGCAGCTTGGTTGTGAGAGACACAGATACGCAGTATTTT,CASSLVVRDTDTQYF
TRBJ2-1,TRBD1,-,TRBV7-8,TGTGCCAGCAGCTTAGCAGGGGGCAGGGGTTTGATCAATGAGCAGTTCTTC,CASSLAGGRGLINEQFF
TRBJ2-1,TRBD2,-,TRBV30,TGTGCCTGGAGCCCCGGACTAGCGGGAGGGAATGAGCAGTTCTTC,CAWSPGLAGGNEQFF
TRBJ2-7,TRBD1,-,TRBV5-6,TGTGCCAGCAGCTTGGGGGGACAGGGAGAAGAAGAGCAGTACTTC,CASSLGGQGEEEQYF
TRBJ2-2,-,-,TRBV4-2,TGTGCCAGCAGCCAAGATCAGCGGGCCTCGAACACCGGGGAGCTGTTTTTT,CASSQDQRASNTGELFF
TRBJ2-1,TRBD1,-,TRBV15,TGTGCCACCAGCAGAGGTGAAACAGGGGGAGGTGAGCAGTTCTTC,CATSRGETGGGEQFF
TRBJ1-1,TRBD1,-,TRBV28,TGTGCCAGCAGTTTATATGTAGGGGGCAACACTAAAGCTTTCTTT,CASSLYVGGNTKAFF
TRBJ1-6,-,-,TRBV6-4,TGTGCCAGCAGTGAGTCTCGGAATTCACCCCTCCACTTT,CASSESRNSPLHF
TRBJ2-1,-,-,TRBV5-1,TGCGCCAGCAGCCCCGGGGTAGCGGATAACAATGAGCAGTTCTTC,CASSPGVADNNEQFF
TRBJ2-1,-,-,TRBV18,TGTGCCAGCTCACCCCCAGGGGCGAACGGGAGGGAGCAGTTCTTC,CASSPPGANGREQFF
TRBJ2-2,TRBD2,-,TRBV30,TGTGCCTGGAGTGTACGGGGGGGATACACCGGGGAGCTGTTTTTT,CAWSVRGGYTGELFF
TRBJ2-5,-,-,TRBV5-4,TGTGCCAGCAGCTGGCCCCAGGGCCCGACCCAGTACTTC,CASSWPQGPTQYF
TRBJ2-5,-,-,TRBV27,TGTGCCAGCAGTTTCCCACACCCCGGAGGCTTTCAGTACCAAGAGACCCAGTACTTC,CASSFPHPGGFQYQETQYF
TRBJ1-1,TRBD1,-,TRBV28,TGTGCCAGCAGGCCCTTAACACAGGGGCGGGATGTAGCTTTCTTT,CASRPLTQGRDVAFF
TRBJ1-2,-,few,TRBV7-9,TGTGCCAGCAGCTTAGATACAGGGCCCGTCTTAGGCTACCCCTTC,CASSLDTGPVLGYPF
TRBJ1-5,-,-,TRBV10-3,TGTGCCATCAGTTCAGGACAGATACTCAATCAGCCCCAGCATTTT,CAISSGQILNQPQHF
TRBJ1-1,-,-,TRBV9,TGTGCCAGCAGCCCGGGAGAAGCTTTCTTT,CASSPGEAFF
TRBJ2-7,TRBD2,-,TRBV29-1,TGCAGCGTAAAAGGGACTAGCGGGAGGGCCCAGCAGTACTTC,CSVKGTSGRAQQYF
TRBJ1-2,-,-,TRBV7-9,TGTGCCAGCAGCGACTACAGGGATGGCTACACCTTC,CASSDYRDGYTF
TRBJ1-2,-,-,TRBV6-5,TGTGCCAGCAGTTATAGGCGGAGCTATGGCTACACCTTC,CASSYRRSYGYTF
TRBJ2-2,TRBD2,once,TRBV5-1,TGCGCCAGCAGCCCGTTAGTAGCGGGATACACCGGGGAGCTGTTTTTT,CASSPLVAGYTGELFF
TRBJ2-7,-,-,TRBV27,TGTGCCAGCAGTTCTAGCTGGCAATCCTACGAGCAGTACTTC,CASSSSWQSYEQYF